The entry that follows covers one T cell receptor (beta chain) sequence. These data are taken from a study of shared clonotypes between healthy human individuals. TCRdb's copy holds only in-frame clones and misses some; the assay was immunoSEQ multiplex PCR. The sample shows 1 million to 1.2 million clones, 70% to 85% of them seen only once. Germline V CDR1 and CDR2: MDHEN, SYDVKM. Trimming cost V 8 bases and J 8 bases; bases outside gene matches: 9. The CDR3 sequence is 14 residues long. This receptor was identified in a man between 18 and 29 years old in good health. Some clones in this sample may be carry-over from other donors' samples. Sequences were obtained from memory CD4+ T cells from PBMCs. Subset here: CD45RA-negative fraction. This chain connects TRBV28 to TRBJ2-1; 10 bases line up with TRBD1. DNA of the CDR3: TGTGCCAGCGTGACAGGGGGCGTTCGCGATGAGCAGTTCTTC. Protein: CASVTGGVRDEQFF.